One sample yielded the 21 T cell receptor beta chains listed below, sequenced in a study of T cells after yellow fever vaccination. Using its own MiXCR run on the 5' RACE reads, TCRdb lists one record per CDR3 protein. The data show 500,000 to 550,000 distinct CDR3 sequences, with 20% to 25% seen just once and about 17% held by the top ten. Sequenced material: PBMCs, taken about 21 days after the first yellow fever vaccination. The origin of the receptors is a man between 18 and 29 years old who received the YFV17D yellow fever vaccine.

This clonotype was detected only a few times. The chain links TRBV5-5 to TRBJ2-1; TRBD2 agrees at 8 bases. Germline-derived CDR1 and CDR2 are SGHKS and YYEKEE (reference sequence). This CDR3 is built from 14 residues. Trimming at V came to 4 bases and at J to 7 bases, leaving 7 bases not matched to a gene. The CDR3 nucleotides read TGTGCCAGCAGCCCCGGGGGGGCCGCGAATGAGCAGTTCTTC. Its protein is CASSPGGAANEQFF.

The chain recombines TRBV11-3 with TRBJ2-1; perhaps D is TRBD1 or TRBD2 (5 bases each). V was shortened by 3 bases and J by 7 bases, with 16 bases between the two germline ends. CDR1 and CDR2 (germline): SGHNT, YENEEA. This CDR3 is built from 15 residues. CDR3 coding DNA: TGTGCCAGCAGCTTTGGCAGGGAGCCTTTGAATGAGCAGTTCTTC. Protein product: CASSFGREPLNEQFF.

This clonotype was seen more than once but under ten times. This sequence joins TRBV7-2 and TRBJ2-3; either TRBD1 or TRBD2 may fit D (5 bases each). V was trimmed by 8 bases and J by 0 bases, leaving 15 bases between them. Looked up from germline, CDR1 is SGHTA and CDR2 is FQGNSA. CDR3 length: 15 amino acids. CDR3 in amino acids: CASGTAIPSTDTQYF. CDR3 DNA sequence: TGTGCCAGCGGGACCGCTATCCCTAGCACAGATACGCAGTATTTT.

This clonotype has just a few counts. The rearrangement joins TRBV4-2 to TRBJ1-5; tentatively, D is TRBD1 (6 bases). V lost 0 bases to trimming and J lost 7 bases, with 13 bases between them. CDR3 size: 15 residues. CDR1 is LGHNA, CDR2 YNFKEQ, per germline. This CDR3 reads CASSQDQQGRQPQHF. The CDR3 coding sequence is TGTGCCAGCAGCCAAGATCAACAGGGAAGGCAGCCCCAGCATTTT.

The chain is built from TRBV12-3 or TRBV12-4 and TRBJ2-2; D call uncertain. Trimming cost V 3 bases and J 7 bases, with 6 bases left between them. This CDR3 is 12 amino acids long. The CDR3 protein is CASSFIFGELFF. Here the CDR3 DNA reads TGTGCCAGCAGTTTTATCTTCGGGGAGCTGTTTTTT.

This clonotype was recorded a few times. The CDR3 DNA reads as TGTGCCACCTCAACCGGGTTTTGGGGTTCACCCCTCCACTTT. It yields the protein CATSTGFWGSPLHF. This chain connects TRBV6-1 to TRBJ1-6; no reliable D call. Germline CDR1 is MNHNS and CDR2 is SASEGT. Trimming removed 10 bases at V and 9 bases at J, with 19 bases between. The CDR3 sequence is 14 residues long.

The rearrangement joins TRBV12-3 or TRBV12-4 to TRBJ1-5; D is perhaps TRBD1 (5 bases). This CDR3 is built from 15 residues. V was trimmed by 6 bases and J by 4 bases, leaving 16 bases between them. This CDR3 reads CASSWGGGENQPQHF. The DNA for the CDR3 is TGTGCCAGCAGCTGGGGGGGTGGTGAAAATCAGCCCCAGCATTTT.

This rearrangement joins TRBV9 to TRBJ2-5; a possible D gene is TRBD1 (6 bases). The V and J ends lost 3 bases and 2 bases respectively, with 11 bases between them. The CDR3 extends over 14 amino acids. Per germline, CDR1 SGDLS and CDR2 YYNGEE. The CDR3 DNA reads TGTGCCAGCAGCGCAGGACAGATTCAAGAGACCCAGTACTTC. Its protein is CASSAGQIQETQYF.

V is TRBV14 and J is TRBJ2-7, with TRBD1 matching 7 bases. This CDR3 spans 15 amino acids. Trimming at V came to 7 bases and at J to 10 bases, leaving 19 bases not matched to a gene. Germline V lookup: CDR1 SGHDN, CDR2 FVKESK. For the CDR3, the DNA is TGTGCCAGCACCAGGGGACAATCACACAGGGGTGTACAGTACGTC. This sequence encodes CASTRGQSHRGVQYV.

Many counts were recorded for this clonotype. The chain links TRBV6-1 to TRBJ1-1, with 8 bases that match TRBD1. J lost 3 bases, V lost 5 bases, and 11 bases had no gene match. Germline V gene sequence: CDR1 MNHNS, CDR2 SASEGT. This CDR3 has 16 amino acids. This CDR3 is CASSKTGAAKDTEAFF. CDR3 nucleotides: TGTGCCAGCAGTAAGACAGGGGCCGCCAAAGACACTGAAGCTTTCTTT.

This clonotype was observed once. The CDR3 sequence: CATEPLGTFNEQFF. The DNA for the CDR3 is TGTGCCACCGAACCCCTCGGGACGTTCAATGAGCAGTTCTTC. The rearrangement uses TRBV7-2 and TRBJ2-1; D assignment may be TRBD1 or TRBD2 (5 bases each). The CDR3 has 14 amino acids. Germline assignment: CDR1 SGHTA and CDR2 FQGNSA. Between the trimmed V and J ends, which lost 10 bases and 6 bases, there was a span of 19 bases.

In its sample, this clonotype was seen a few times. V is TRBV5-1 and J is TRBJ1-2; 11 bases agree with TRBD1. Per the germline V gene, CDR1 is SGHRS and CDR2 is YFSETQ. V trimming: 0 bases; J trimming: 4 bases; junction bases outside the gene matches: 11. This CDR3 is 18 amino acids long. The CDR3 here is CASSLVFLGQGASYGYTF. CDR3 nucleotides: TGCGCCAGCAGCTTGGTGTTTCTAGGACAGGGGGCTTCCTATGGCTACACCTTC.

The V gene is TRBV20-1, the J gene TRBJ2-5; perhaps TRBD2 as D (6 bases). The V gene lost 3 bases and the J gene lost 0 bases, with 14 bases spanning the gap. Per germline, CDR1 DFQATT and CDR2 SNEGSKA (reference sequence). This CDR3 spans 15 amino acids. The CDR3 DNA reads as TGCAGTGCTAGTCTCTCGGGGGTACACCAAGAGACCCAGTACTTC. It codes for CSASLSGVHQETQYF.

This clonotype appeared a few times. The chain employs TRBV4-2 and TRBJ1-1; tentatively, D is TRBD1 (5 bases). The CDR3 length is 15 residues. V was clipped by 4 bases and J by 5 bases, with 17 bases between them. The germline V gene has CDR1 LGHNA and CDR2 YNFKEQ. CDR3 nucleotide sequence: TGTGCCAGCAGCCCTCGACAGCAAAAAAGTACTGAAGCTTTCTTT. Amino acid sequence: CASSPRQQKSTEAFF.

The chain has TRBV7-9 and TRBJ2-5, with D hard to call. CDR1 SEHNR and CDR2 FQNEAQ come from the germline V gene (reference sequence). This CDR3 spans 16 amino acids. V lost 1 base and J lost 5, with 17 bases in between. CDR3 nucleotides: TGTGCCAGCAGCTTAGGCAAGGGCCCCACTGCGGAGACCCAGTACTTC. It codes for CASSLGKGPTAETQYF.

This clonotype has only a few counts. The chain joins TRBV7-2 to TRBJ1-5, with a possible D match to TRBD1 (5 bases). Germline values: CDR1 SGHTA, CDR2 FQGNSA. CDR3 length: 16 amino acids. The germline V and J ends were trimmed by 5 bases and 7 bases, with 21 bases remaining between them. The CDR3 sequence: CASSPLGTRVLQPQHF. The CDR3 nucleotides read TGTGCCAGCAGCCCATTGGGTACCAGGGTCTTACAGCCCCAGCATTTT.

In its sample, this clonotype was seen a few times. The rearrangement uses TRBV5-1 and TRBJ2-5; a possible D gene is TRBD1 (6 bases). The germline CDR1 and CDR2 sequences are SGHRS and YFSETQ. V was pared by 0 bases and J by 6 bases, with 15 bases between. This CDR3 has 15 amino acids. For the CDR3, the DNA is TGCGCCAGCAGCTTGGGCCAGGGGTGGCCCAAGACCCAGTACTTC. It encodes CASSLGQGWPKTQYF.

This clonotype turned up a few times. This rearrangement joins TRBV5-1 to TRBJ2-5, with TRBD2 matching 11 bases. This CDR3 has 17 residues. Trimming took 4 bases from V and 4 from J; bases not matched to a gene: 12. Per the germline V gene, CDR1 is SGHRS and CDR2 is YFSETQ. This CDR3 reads CASSPLAGGPGAETQYF. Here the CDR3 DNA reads TGCGCCAGCAGCCCTTTAGCGGGGGGGCCTGGGGCAGAGACCCAGTACTTC. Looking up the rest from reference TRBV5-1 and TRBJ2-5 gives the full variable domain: KAGVTQTPRYLIKTRGQQVTLSCSPISGHRSVSWYQQTPGQGLQFLFEYFSETQRNKGNFPGRFSGRQFSNSRSEMNVSTLELGDSALYLCASSPLAGGPGAETQYFGPGTRLLVL.

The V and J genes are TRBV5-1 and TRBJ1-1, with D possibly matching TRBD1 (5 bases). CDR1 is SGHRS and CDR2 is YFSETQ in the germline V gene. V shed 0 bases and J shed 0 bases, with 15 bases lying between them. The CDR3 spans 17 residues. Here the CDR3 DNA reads TGCGCCAGCAGCTTGGATTTGACAGTATCCATGAACACTGAAGCTTTCTTT. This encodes CASSLDLTVSMNTEAFF.

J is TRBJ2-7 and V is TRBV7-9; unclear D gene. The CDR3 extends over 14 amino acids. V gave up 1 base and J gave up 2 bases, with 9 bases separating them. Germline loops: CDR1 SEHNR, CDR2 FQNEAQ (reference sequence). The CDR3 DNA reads TGTGCCAGCAGCTTAGTCCCGGATCCCTACGAGCAGTACTTC. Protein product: CASSLVPDPYEQYF. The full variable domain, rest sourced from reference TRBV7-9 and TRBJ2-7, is DTGVSQNPRHKITKRGQNVTFRCDPISEHNRLYWYRQTLGQGPEFLTYFQNEAQLEKSRLLSDRFSAERPKGSFSTLEIQRTEQGDSAMYLCASSLVPDPYEQYFGPGTRLTVT.

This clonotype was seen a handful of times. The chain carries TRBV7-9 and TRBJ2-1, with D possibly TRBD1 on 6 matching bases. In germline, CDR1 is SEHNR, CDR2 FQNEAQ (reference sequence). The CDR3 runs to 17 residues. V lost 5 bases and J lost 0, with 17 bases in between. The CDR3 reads CASSTEGEKLSYNEQFF. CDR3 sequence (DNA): TGTGCCAGCAGCACCGAGGGGGAGAAACTCTCCTACAATGAGCAGTTCTTC. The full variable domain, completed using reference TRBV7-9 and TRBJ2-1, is DTGVSQNPRHKITKRGQNVTFRCDPISEHNRLYWYRQTLGQGPEFLTYFQNEAQLEKSRLLSDRFSAERPKGSFSTLEIQRTEQGDSAMYLCASSTEGEKLSYNEQFFGPGTRLTVL.